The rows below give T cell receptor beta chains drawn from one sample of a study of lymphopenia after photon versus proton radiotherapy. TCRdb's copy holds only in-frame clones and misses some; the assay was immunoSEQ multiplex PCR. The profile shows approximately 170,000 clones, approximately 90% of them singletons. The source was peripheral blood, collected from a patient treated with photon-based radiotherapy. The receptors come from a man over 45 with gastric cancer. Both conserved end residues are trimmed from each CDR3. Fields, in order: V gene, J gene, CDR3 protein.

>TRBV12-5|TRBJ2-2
ASGLVLTGQGVRPGELF
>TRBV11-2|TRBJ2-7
ASSFREAYEQY
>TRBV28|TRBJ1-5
ASSFTGGTQPQH
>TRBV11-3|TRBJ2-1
ASSLAESGSSYNEQF
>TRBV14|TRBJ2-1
ASSQDLGVTYNEQF
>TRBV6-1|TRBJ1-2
ASSDRGPYGYT
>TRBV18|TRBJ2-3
ASSPQLATDTDTQY
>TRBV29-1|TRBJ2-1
SVEDLAGARDEQF
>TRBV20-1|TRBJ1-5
RDSQPQH
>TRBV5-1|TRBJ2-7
ASSLTGLNDEQY
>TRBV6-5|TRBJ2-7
ASSYTTGPSYEQY
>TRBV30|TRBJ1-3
AWAQVSGNTIY
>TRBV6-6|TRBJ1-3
ASSRSGTNSGNTIY
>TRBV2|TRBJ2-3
ASRVRSGGADTQY
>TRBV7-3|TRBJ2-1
ASSQREGYEQF
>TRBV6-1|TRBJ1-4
ASSEWQRGEKLF
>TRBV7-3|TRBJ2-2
ASSLMGTTGTGELF
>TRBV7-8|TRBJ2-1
ASSFKGGVGNEQF
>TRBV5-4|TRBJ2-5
ASSIGLRAQETQY
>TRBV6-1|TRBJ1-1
ASTKGGVGNTEAF
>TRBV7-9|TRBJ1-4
ASSSKPGLPSTNEKLF
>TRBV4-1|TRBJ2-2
ASSPQAGEPTGELF
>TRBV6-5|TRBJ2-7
ASNRGQGAEQY
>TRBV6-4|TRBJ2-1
ASSDSAGGDYNEQF
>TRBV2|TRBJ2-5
ATGQPQETQY
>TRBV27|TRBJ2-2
ASSPLGGDRAGELF
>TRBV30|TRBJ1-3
AWKGALSGNTIY
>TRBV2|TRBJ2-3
ASSDAGASTDTQY
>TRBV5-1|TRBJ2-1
ASSQVASGRGNEQF
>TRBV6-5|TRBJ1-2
ASSYSSGDGYT
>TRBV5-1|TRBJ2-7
ASSFDRYEQY
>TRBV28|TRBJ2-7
ASSFPGTDSYEQY
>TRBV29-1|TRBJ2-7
SVETGTYEQY
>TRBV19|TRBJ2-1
ASSVAFGSYNEQF
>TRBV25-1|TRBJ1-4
ASSETGRNEKLF
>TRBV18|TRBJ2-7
ASSYDRGAYEQY
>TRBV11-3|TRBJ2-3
ASTSGGGHTQY
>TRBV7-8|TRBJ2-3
ASSIGGPAHRTDTQY
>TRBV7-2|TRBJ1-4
ASSPGGQGREKLF
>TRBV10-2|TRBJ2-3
ASRDGSTDTQY
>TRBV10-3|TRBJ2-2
AISEGTGELF
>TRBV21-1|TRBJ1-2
ASSKQPGAHYGYT
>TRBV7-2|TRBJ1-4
ASSLTQGRDEKLF
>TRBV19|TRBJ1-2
ASSIDRRQGGPNYGYT
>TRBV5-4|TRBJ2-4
ASSPEGLSGREMEY
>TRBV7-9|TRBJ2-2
ASSFRGGTGELF
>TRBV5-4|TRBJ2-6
ASSLVQVSGANVLT
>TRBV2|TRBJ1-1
ASTGFRNTEAF
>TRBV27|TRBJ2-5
ASSLRGLDSETQY